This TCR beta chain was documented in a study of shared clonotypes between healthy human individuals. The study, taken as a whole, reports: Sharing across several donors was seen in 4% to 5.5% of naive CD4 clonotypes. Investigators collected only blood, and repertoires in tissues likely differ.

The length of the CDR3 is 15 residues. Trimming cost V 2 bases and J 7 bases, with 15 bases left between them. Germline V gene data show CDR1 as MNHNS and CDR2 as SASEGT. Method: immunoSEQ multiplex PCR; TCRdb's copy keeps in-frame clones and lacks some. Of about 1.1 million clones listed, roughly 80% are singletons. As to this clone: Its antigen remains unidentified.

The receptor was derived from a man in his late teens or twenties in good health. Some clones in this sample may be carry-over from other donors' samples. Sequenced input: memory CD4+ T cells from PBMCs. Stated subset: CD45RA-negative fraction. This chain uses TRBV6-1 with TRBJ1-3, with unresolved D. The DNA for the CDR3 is TGTGCCAGCAGTGAATTGGCAGGAGGGTGGAACACCATATATTTT. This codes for CASSELAGGWNTIYF.